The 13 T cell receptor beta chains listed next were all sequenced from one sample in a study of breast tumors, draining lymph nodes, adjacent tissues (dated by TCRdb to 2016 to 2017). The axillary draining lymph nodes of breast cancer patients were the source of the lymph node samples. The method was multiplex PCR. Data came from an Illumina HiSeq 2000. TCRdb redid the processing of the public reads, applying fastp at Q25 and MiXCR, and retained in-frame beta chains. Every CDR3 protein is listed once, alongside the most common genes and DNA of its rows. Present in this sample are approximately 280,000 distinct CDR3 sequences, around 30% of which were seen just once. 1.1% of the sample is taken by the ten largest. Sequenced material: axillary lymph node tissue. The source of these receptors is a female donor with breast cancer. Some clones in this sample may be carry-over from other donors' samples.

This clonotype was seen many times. The CDR3, as DNA: TGCAGTGCTAGAGCTCCGTGGAGCTCCTACGAGCAGTACTTC. This encodes CSARAPWSSYEQYF. The rearrangement joins TRBV20-1 to TRBJ2-7; no clear D gene. CDR3 length: 14 amino acids. V was trimmed by 1 base and J by 0 bases, leaving 10 bases between them. Germline-derived CDR1 and CDR2 are DFQATT and SNEGSKA (reference sequence).

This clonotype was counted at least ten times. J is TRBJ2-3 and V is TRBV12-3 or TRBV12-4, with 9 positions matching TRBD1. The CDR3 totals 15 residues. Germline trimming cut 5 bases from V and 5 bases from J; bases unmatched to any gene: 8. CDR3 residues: CASSPRTGVVDTQYF. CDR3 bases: TGTGCCAGCAGTCCTCGGACAGGGGTGGTAGATACGCAGTATTTT.

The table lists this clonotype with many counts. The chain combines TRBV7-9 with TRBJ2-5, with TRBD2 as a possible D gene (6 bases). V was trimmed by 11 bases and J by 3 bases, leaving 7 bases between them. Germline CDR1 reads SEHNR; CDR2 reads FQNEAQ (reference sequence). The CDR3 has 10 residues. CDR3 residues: CAGGEETQYF. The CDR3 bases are TGTGCCGGAGGGGAAGAGACCCAGTACTTC.

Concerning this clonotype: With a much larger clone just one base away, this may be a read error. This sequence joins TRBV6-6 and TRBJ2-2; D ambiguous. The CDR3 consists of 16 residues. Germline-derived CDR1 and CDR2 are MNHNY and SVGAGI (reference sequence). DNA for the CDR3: TGTGCCAGCAGTGACTCTCCCCCTCCCAACACCGGGGAGCTGTTTTTT. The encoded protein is CASSDSPPPNTGELFF.

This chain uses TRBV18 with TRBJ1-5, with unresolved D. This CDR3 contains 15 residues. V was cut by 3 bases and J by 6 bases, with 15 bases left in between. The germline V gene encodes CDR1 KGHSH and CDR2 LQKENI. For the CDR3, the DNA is TGTGCCAGCTCACCGCTAAGGGAGATAAGTCAGCCCCAGCATTTT. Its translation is CASSPLREISQPQHF. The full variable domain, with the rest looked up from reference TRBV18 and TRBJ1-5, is NAGVMQNPRHLVRRRGQEARLRCSPMKGHSHVYWYRQLPEEGLKFMVYLQKENIIDESGMPKERFSAEFPKEGPSILRIQQVVRGDSAAYFCASSPLREISQPQHFGDGTRLSIL.

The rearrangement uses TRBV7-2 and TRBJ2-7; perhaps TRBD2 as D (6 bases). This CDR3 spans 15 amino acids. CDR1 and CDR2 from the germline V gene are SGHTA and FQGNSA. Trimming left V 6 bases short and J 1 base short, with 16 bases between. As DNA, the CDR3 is TGTGCCAGCAGTACCCCGACTAGGAAGTCCTACGAGCAGTACTTC. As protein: CASSTPTRKSYEQYF. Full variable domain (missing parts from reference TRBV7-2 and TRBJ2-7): GAGVSQSPSNKVTEKGKDVELRCDPISGHTALYWYRQSLGQGLEFLIYFQGNSAPDKSGLPSDRFSAERTGGSVSTLTIQRTQQEDSAVYLCASSTPTRKSYEQYFGPGTRLTVT.

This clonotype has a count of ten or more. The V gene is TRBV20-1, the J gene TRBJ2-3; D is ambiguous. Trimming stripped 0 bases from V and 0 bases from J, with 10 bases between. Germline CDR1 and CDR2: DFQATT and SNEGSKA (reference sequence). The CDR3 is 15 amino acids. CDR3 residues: CSARDPSLSTDTQYF. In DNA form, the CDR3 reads TGCAGTGCTAGAGATCCCTCCCTTAGCACAGATACGCAGTATTTT.

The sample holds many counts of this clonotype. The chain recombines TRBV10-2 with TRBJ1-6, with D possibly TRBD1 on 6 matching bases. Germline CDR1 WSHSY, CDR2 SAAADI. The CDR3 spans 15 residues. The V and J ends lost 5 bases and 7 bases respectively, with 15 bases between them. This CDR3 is CASSLTGSWNSPLHF. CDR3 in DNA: TGCGCCAGCAGTCTAACAGGGAGTTGGAATTCACCCCTCCACTTT.

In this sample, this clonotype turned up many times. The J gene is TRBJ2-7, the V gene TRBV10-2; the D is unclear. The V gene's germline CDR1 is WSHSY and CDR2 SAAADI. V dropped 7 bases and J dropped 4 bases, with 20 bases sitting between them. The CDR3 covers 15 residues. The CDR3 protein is CASMLMWPIKYEQYF. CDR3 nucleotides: TGCGCCAGCATGCTCATGTGGCCGATTAAATACGAGCAGTACTTC.

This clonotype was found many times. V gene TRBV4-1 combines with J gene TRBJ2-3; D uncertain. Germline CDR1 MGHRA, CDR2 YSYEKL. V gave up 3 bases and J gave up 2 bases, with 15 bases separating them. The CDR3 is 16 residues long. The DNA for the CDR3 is TGCGCCAGCAGCCAGATCCCCAAAACCCTCACAGATACGCAGTATTTT. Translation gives CASSQIPKTLTDTQYF.

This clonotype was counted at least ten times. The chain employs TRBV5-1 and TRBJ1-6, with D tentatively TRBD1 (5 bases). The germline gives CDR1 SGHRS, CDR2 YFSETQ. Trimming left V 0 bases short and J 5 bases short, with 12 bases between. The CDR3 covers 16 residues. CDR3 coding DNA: TGCGCCAGCAGCTTGGAGTTTGCAGGGAATAATTCACCCCTCCACTTT. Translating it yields CASSLEFAGNNSPLHF.

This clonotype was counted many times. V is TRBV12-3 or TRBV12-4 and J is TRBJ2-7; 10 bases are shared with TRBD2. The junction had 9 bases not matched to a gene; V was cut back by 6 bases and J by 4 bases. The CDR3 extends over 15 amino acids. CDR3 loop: CASSRQASGRYEQYF. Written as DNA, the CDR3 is TGTGCCAGCAGCCGACAGGCTAGCGGGAGATACGAGCAGTACTTC.

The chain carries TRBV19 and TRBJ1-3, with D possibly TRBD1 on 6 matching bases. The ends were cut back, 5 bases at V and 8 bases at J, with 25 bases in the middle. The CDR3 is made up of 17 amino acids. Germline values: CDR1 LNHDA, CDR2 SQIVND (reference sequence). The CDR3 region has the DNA TGTGCCAGTAGTGGCCAGGGGATATCACACTATGGCTACACCATATATTTT. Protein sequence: CASSGQGISHYGYTIYF.